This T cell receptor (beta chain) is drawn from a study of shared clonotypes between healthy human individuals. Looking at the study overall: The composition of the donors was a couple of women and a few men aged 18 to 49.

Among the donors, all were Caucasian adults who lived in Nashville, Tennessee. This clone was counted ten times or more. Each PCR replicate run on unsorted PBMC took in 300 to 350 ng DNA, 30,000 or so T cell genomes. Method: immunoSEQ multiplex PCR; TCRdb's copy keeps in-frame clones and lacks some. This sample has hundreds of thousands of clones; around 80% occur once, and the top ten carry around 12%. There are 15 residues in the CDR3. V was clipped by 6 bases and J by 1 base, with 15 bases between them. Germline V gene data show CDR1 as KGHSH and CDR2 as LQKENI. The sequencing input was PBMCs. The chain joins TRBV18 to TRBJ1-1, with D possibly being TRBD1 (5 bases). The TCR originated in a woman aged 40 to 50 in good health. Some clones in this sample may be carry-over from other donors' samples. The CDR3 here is CASSSPGLQNTEAFF. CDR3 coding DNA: TGTGCCAGCTCGTCACCGGGACTCCAGAACACTGAAGCTTTCTTT. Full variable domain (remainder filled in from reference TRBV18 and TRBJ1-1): NAGVMQNPRHLVRRRGQEARLRCSPMKGHSHVYWYRQLPEEGLKFMVYLQKENIIDESGMPKERFSAEFPKEGPSILRIQQVVRGDSAAYFCASSSPGLQNTEAFFGQGTRLTVV.